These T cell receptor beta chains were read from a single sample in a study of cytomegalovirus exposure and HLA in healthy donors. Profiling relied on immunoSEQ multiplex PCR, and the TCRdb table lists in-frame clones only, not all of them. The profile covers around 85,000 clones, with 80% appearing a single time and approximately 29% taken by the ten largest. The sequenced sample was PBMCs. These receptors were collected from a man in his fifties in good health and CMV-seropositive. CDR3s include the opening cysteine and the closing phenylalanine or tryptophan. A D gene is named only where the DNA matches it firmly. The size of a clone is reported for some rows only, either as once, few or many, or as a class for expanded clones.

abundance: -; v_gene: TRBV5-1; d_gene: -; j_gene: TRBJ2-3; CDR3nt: TGCGCCAGCAAACAGGATCGCACAGATACGCAGTATTTT; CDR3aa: CASKQDRTDTQYF
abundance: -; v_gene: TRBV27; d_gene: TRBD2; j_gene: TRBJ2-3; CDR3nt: TGTGCCAGCAGTCCGCGACTAGCGGGCCTCGGCACAGATACGCAGTATTTT; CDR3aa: CASSPRLAGLGTDTQYF
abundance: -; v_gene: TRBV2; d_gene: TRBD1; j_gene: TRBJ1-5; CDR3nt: TGTGCCAGCAGTACACAGGGGGCTGGAAATCAGCCCCAGCATTTT; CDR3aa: CASSTQGAGNQPQHF
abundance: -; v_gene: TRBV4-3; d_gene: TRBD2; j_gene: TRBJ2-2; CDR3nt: TGCGCCAGCAGCCCAACGGGACTAGCGGGGGAGCTGTTTTTT; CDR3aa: CASSPTGLAGELFF
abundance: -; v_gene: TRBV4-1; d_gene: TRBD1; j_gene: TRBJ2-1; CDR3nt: TGCGCCAGCAGCCAAGAATCCGGGACAGGGGGATTCGATGAGCAGTTCTTC; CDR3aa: CASSQESGTGGFDEQFF
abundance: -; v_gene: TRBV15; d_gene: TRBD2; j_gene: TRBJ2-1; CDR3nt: TGTGCCACCAGCCCCCGACTAGCGGGCCACAATGAGCAGTTCTTC; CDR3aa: CATSPRLAGHNEQFF
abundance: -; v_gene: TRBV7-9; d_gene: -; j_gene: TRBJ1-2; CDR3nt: TGTTCCAGCTCCCGGGGGGCGGTTGGCTACACCTTC; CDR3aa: CSSSRGAVGYTF
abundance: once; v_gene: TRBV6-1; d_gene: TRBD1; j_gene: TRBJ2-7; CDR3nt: TGTGCCAGCTCGGCCGGGACAGGGATCTACGAGCAGTACTTC; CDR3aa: CASSAGTGIYEQYF
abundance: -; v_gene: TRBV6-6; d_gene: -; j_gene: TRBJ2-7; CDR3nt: TGTGCCAGCACAAGGAGAGAAGGCGGCTACGAGCAGTACTTC; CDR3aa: CASTRREGGYEQYF
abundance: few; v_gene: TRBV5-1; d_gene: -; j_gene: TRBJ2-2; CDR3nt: TGCGCCAGCAGCTTGGAAGGGGACGCCCAGGGGACCGGGGAGCTGTTTTTT; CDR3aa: CASSLEGDAQGTGELFF
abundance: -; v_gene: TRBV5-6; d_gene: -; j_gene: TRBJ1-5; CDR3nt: TGTGCCAGCAGCTTGGTGGGTGCGGGTCAGCCCCAGCATTTT; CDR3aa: CASSLVGAGQPQHF
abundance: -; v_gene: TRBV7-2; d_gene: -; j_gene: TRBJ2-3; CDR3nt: TGTGCCAGCAGCTTTCAGGGCGGTTACACAGATACGCAGTATTTT; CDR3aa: CASSFQGGYTDTQYF
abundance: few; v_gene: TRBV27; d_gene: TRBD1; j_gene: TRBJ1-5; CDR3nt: TGTGCCAGCAGTTCCCTTATACAGGGGGCGGCGAATCAGCCCCAGCATTTT; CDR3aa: CASSSLIQGAANQPQHF
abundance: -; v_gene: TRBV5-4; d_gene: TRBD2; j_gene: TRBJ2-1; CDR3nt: TGTGCCAGCAGCTTGGGACTAGCGGAAAATGAGCAGTTCTTC; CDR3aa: CASSLGLAENEQFF
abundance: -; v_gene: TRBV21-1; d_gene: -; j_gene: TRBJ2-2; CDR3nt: TGTGCCAGCAGCCTGCGGAAAGGCCAGCCATGTCCGAACACCGGGGAGCTGTTTTTT; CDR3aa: CASSLRKGQPCPNTGELFF
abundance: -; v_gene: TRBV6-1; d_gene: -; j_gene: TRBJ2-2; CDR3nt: TGTGCCAGCAGTGCGGAGGGGGCTGGCACCGGGGAGCTGTTTTTT; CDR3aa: CASSAEGAGTGELFF
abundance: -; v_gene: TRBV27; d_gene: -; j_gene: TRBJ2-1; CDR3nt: TGTGCCAGCAGTTTGCGGGGGCGCAATGAGCAGTTCTTC; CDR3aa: CASSLRGRNEQFF